A selection of T cell receptor beta chains follows, all from one sample in a study of identical twins. TCRdb called the 5' RACE reads again in MiXCR, with one record for every CDR3 protein. The sample includes around 670,000 distinct CDR3 sequences, around 6% of them seen just once. The sequenced material came from naive T cells sorted from blood. These receptors all stem from a man younger than 30 in good health. Each CDR3 is given with its conserved first and last residue. A D gene is named only where the DNA matches it firmly. Clone size appears in some rows only: once, few, many, or a class for an expanded clone.

TRBJ2-6	TRBV5-1	many	NA	TGCGCCAGCACTACAGGCTCTGGGGCCAACGTCCTGACTTTC	CASTTGSGANVLTF
TRBJ2-3	TRBV2	many	NA	TGTGCCAGCAGTGAAGTAAGGATGCTCACAGATACGCAGTATTTT	CASSEVRMLTDTQYF
TRBJ2-1	TRBV19	many	TRBD2	TGTGCCAGTAGTGGAGGACTAGCGGGAAACAATGAGCAGTTCTTC	CASSGGLAGNNEQFF
TRBJ2-1	TRBV27	NA	NA	TGTGCCAGCAGTTTCAGAAGGGCTGGGGTGGATGAGCAGTTCTTC	CASSFRRAGVDEQFF
TRBJ2-5	TRBV12-3/TRBV12-4	NA	NA	TGTGCCAGCAGTTTAGAGGACGGGTGGCAAGAGACCCGGTACTTC	CASSLEDGWQETRYF
TRBJ1-2	TRBV5-5	NA	TRBD1	TGTGCCAGCAGTACAAGACAGGGCTATGGCTACACCTTC	CASSTRQGYGYTF
TRBJ2-3	TRBV2	NA	NA	TGTGCCAGCACTTTAGAGAGCACAGATACGCAGTATTTT	CASTLESTDTQYF
TRBJ2-5	TRBV12-3/TRBV12-4	few	TRBD1	TGTGCCAGCAGAATGACAGGGATAGAGACCCAGTACTTC	CASRMTGIETQYF
TRBJ2-5	TRBV6-5	NA	NA	TGTGCCAGCAGTTACTGGGGGACAACTCAAGAGACCCAGTACTTC	CASSYWGTTQETQYF
TRBJ2-7	TRBV15	NA	NA	TGTGCCACCAGCAGCAGGCTCCCTGTCGAGCAGTACTTC	CATSSRLPVEQYF
TRBJ2-1	TRBV20-1	few	TRBD2	TGCAGTGCTGAAGCGGGAGGGCCCTACAATGAGCAGTTCTTC	CSAEAGGPYNEQFF
TRBJ1-1	TRBV4-1	many	NA	TGCGCCAGCAGCCCTGTCGGGGGATACATCACTGAAGCTTTCTTT	CASSPVGGYITEAFF
TRBJ2-2	TRBV10-3	many	NA	TGTGCCATCAGTGAGTCGAGATCGGGGGACACCGGGGAGCTGTTTTTT	CAISESRSGDTGELFF
TRBJ2-3	TRBV9	few	TRBD2	TGTGCCAGCAGCGTAGGGGGAGCGGCGGGAGGTGGCACAGATACGCAGTATTTT	CASSVGGAAGGGTDTQYF
TRBJ2-5	TRBV7-8	few	TRBD1	TGTGCCAGCAGCCCGAAGACAGCCATCAGGGGGGAGACCCAGTACTTC	CASSPKTAIRGETQYF
TRBJ2-5	TRBV20-1	many	TRBD2	TGCAGTGCTAGTAGGGAGGGTCTCGGGGAGACCCAGTACTTC	CSASREGLGETQYF
TRBJ2-3	TRBV12-3/TRBV12-4	many	NA	TGTGCCAGCAGTTCCCGGGACAAAGCAGATACGCAGTATTTT	CASSSRDKADTQYF
TRBJ2-3	TRBV20-1	few	TRBD2	TGCAGTGCTAGACTAGCGGGACGTTTTGATACGCAGTATTTT	CSARLAGRFDTQYF
TRBJ2-1	TRBV13	many	NA	TGTGCCAGCAGGAAGTCGTTCCTCAGCGGTTCCTACAATGAGCAGTTCTTC	CASRKSFLSGSYNEQFF
TRBJ2-6	TRBV12-3/TRBV12-4	few	NA	TGTGCCAGCAGTTTGGATCCCTGGGGGGCCAACGTCCTGACTTTC	CASSLDPWGANVLTF
TRBJ1-3	TRBV6-5	many	NA	TGTGCCAGCAGTTACGATGCCAGCTCTGGAAACACCATATATTTT	CASSYDASSGNTIYF
TRBJ1-2	TRBV27	many	NA	TGTGCCAGCAGTCTACAGTGGAACTATGGCTACACCTTC	CASSLQWNYGYTF
TRBJ2-5	TRBV7-7	few	NA	TGTGCCAGCAGCTTAGAGCCCAGGGATGAGACCCAGTACTTC	CASSLEPRDETQYF
TRBJ2-2	TRBV4-3	many	TRBD2	TGCGCCTCAGCCAGGGGGTTAGCGGGAGGAGGAACCGGGGAGCTGTTTTTT	CASARGLAGGGTGELFF
TRBJ1-2	TRBV6-2/TRBV6-3	many	NA	TGTGCCAGCAGTTACTCTATTAGGGCGTGGAACTATGGCTACACCTTC	CASSYSIRAWNYGYTF
TRBJ1-2	TRBV27	NA	TRBD1	TGTGCCAGCAGTCCTACCGGGACAGAATCTAACTATGGCTACACCTTC	CASSPTGTESNYGYTF
TRBJ2-7	TRBV7-2	many	NA	TGTGCCAGCAGCGACAGGAATTACGAGCAGTACTTC	CASSDRNYEQYF
TRBJ2-1	TRBV7-9	NA	NA	TGTGCCAGCAGCCCCTATGGGGGAGTAGGCTACAATGAGCAGTTCTTC	CASSPYGGVGYNEQFF
TRBJ2-7	TRBV5-6	many	TRBD1	TGTGCCAGCAGCCATCGGGACAGGAGCCTACTAGGATGGTACGAGCAGTACTTC	CASSHRDRSLLGWYEQYF